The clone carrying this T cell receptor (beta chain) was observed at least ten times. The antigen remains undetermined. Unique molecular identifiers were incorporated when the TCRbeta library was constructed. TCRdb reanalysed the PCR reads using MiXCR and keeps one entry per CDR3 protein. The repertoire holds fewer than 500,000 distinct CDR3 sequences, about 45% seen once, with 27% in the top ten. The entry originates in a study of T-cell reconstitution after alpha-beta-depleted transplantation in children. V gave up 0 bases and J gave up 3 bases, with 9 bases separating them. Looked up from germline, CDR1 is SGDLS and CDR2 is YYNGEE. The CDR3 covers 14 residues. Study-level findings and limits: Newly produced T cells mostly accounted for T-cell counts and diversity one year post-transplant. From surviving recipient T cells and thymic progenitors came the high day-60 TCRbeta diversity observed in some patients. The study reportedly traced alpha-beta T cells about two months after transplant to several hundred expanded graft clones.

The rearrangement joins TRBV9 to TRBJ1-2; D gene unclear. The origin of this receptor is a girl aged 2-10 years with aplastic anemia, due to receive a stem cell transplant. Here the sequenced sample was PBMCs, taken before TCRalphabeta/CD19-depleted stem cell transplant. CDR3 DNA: TGTGCCAGCAGCGTAGGAGTGCTCGACTATGGCTACACCTTC. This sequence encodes CASSVGVLDYGYTF.